A selection of T cell receptor beta chains follows, all from one sample in a study of PD-1 blockade in classical Hodgkin lymphoma. Measured with immunoSEQ multiplex PCR; TCRdb has only the in-frame clones, and not every one. The data show about 19,000 clones, over 75% seen once. The source was peripheral blood mononuclear cells (PBMCs), collected before the fourth cycle of nivolumab. The receptors derive from a human donor with classical Hodgkin lymphoma. Both conserved end residues are part of each CDR3. D genes are given only for firm matches. Size tells how often a clone was seen (once, few, many) or the class of an expanded clone, and some rows leave it out.

CDR3 DNA | CDR3 protein | D gene | J gene | V gene | clone size | CDR3 length
TGTGCCAGCAGCCGGCGGAGCGGGAGGACGACCGGGGAGCTGTTTTTT | CASSRRSGRTTGELFF | TRBD2 | TRBJ2-2 | TRBV7-8 | NA | 16
TGCGCCAGCAGCCGCAGGGGGGAGACCCAGTACTTC | CASSRRGETQYF | TRBD1 | TRBJ2-5 | TRBV5-1 | few | 12
TGTGCCAGCAGTAAACAGGGGGGAGTCGGGGAGCTGTTTTTT | CASSKQGGVGELFF | TRBD1 | TRBJ2-2 | TRBV6-5 | NA | 14
TGTGCCAGCAGCTCCCCGGGACTAGCTTTAGATACGCAGTATTTT | CASSSPGLALDTQYF | TRBD2 | TRBJ2-3 | TRBV7-9 | NA | 15
TGTGCCAGCAGCTTTGGGGCCGGTTCGGTGGCGCAGTATTTT | CASSFGAGSVAQYF | NA | TRBJ2-3 | TRBV5-6 | once | 14
TGTGCCAGCAGCCTGACAGGGACCGGGGAGCTGTTTTTT | CASSLTGTGELFF | TRBD1 | TRBJ2-2 | TRBV5-4 | once | 13
TGTGCCAGCAGCGAGACTAGCGTCCCAGATACGCAGTATTTT | CASSETSVPDTQYF | TRBD2 | TRBJ2-3 | TRBV7-8 | NA | 14
TGTGCCAGCAGTTACTCGAGACAAAATGAAAAACTGTTTTTT | CASSYSRQNEKLFF | NA | TRBJ1-4 | TRBV6-5 | NA | 14
TGTGCCAGCAGCTTAGAGAGCTCCTATAATTCACCCCTCCACTTT | CASSLESSYNSPLHF | NA | TRBJ1-6 | TRBV7-8 | NA | 15
TGCGCCAGCAGCCAAGATGAGAATGGTGTTAATGAAAAACTGTTTTTT | CASSQDENGVNEKLFF | NA | TRBJ1-4 | TRBV4-1 | NA | 16
TGTGCCAGCAGCGTAGACTTCCGAACGCGGGATGAGCAGTTCTTC | CASSVDFRTRDEQFF | NA | TRBJ2-1 | TRBV9 | NA | 15
TGTGCCAGCAGCTCGGGACTAGCGGGGGGCCCCGCCCCACTCATGAATACGCAGTATTTT | CASSSGLAGGPAPLMNTQYF | TRBD2 | TRBJ2-3 | TRBV13 | NA | 20
TGTGCCTGGAGCCGTGTGGGAGGGTGGAACACTGAAGCTTTCTTT | CAWSRVGGWNTEAFF | NA | TRBJ1-1 | TRBV30 | NA | 15
TGTGCCAGCAGCTCGAACCTAGCGTGGCAAGAGACCCAGTACTTC | CASSSNLAWQETQYF | NA | TRBJ2-5 | TRBV7-8 | NA | 15
TGCGCCAGCAGCCAATATGGACTAGCGGGAGTAAATGATGAGCAGTTCTTC | CASSQYGLAGVNDEQFF | TRBD2 | TRBJ2-1 | TRBV4-3 | NA | 17
TGTGCCAGCAGTGCCCTTGTCGAAAGCGGGGAGCTGTTTTTT | CASSALVESGELFF | NA | TRBJ2-2 | TRBV9 | NA | 14
TGTGCCAGCAGTCCCCTGGGGAGGAATCAGCCCCAGCATTTT | CASSPLGRNQPQHF | NA | TRBJ1-5 | TRBV2 | NA | 14
TGTGCCTCGTTTTTTTATCGGAGGACTACAGCCTACAATGAGCAGTTCTTC | CASFFYRRTTAYNEQFF | NA | TRBJ2-1 | TRBV25-1 | NA | 17
TGCGCCAGCAGCCAAGGACTAGCCGACAGCTCCTACGAGCAGTACTTC | CASSQGLADSSYEQYF | TRBD2 | TRBJ2-7 | TRBV4-3 | NA | 16
TGTGCCAGCAGCCAAGAAGAGGGCTCTTACTCTGGCTACACCTTC | CASSQEEGSYSGYTF | NA | TRBJ1-2 | TRBV4-2 | NA | 15
TGTGCCAGCAGCAGGATCCCTTTAGCCAAAAACATTCAGTACTTC | CASSRIPLAKNIQYF | NA | TRBJ2-4 | TRBV27 | NA | 15
TGTGCCAGCAGCTTAGATAGGGGAACGACAGATACGCAGTATTTT | CASSLDRGTTDTQYF | NA | TRBJ2-3 | TRBV11-1 | NA | 15
TGCGCCAGCAGCCCAGGACAGCCCGTTAACACTGAAGCTTTCTTT | CASSPGQPVNTEAFF | NA | TRBJ1-1 | TRBV5-1 | NA | 15
TGTGCCAGCAGCGCAAGCGGGGAGAACAATGAGCAGTTCTTC | CASSASGENNEQFF | TRBD2 | TRBJ2-1 | TRBV6-4 | NA | 14
TGCAGTGCCAGAAACACCATATATTTT | CSARNTIYF | NA | TRBJ1-3 | TRBV20-1 | NA | 9
TGTGCCAGCATAGGACAGGACTCCGGGGAGCTGTTTTTT | CASIGQDSGELFF | TRBD1 | TRBJ2-2 | TRBV25-1 | once | 13
TGCAGCGTCCGGGACACGCGTGAGCAGTTCTTC | CSVRDTREQFF | NA | TRBJ2-1 | TRBV29-1 | few | 11
TGTGCCAGCAGCCCTAGGGGGTCGCAAGAGACCCAGTACTTC | CASSPRGSQETQYF | NA | TRBJ2-5 | TRBV5-4 | NA | 14
TGTGCCAGCAGCCCCGGGACAGTCCACACTGAAGCTTTCTTT | CASSPGTVHTEAFF | TRBD1 | TRBJ1-1 | TRBV9 | NA | 14
TGCGCCAGCAGCTCGAGCGGACAGGGGAACTATGGCTACACCTTC | CASSSSGQGNYGYTF | TRBD1 | TRBJ1-2 | TRBV5-1 | NA | 15
TGCGCCAGCAGCCAACTCGACAGGGGAGGAACCGGGGAGCTGTTTTTT | CASSQLDRGGTGELFF | TRBD1 | TRBJ2-2 | TRBV4-1 | once | 16
TGTGCCAGGAGACTAGACGGCACAGATACGCAGTATTTT | CARRLDGTDTQYF | NA | TRBJ2-3 | TRBV6-5 | NA | 13
TGCGCCAGCAGTGAGTCCCCCGATCAGCCCCAGCATTTT | CASSESPDQPQHF | NA | TRBJ1-5 | TRBV10-1 | NA | 13
TGTGCCACCAGCAGAGATGTGGACAGACACGAACACTATGGCTACACCTTC | CATSRDVDRHEHYGYTF | NA | TRBJ1-2 | TRBV15 | NA | 17
TGTGCCAGCATCCCGGAAAGGGCGGGGACTGAAGCTTTCTTT | CASIPERAGTEAFF | NA | TRBJ1-1 | TRBV2 | NA | 14
TGTGCCAGTAGTATCCTCGGACTAGCGGGTGTTGGTGGGGAGACCCAGTACTTC | CASSILGLAGVGGETQYF | TRBD2 | TRBJ2-5 | TRBV19 | NA | 18
TGTGCCAGCCCCCGATTTCAGGGGGGGCGGGATACGCAGTATTTT | CASPRFQGGRDTQYF | NA | TRBJ2-3 | TRBV2 | NA | 15
TGTGCCAGCAGGAGAAAACCTTATAGCAATCAGCCCCAGCATTTT | CASRRKPYSNQPQHF | NA | TRBJ1-5 | TRBV6-5 | NA | 15
TGTGCCAGCAGCTTAGCCTCCGGGACTAGCGCAGGGTCTGATGAGCAGTTCTTC | CASSLASGTSAGSDEQFF | TRBD2 | TRBJ2-1 | TRBV7-9 | NA | 18
TGTGCCAGCAGCGTAGATGGGGGGATCTCTGGAAACACCATATATTTT | CASSVDGGISGNTIYF | NA | TRBJ1-3 | TRBV9 | NA | 16
TGTGCCAGCAGCACAGCGCGTGGACGGAACTCTGGGGCCAACGTCCTGACTTTC | CASSTARGRNSGANVLTF | NA | TRBJ2-6 | TRBV9 | NA | 18
TGTGCCAGCAGTTTTACTAGCGGGTGGCGAAATGAGCAGTTCTTC | CASSFTSGWRNEQFF | TRBD2 | TRBJ2-1 | TRBV6-5 | NA | 15
TGTGCCAGCAGCTTAATGGAGAGGGGGTACAATGAGCAGTTCTTC | CASSLMERGYNEQFF | NA | TRBJ2-1 | TRBV13 | NA | 15
TGTGCCAGCAGCCCCCAGCGTAACACCGGGGAGCTGTTTTTT | CASSPQRNTGELFF | NA | TRBJ2-2 | TRBV7-2 | NA | 14
TGCGCCAGCAGCCCGAGGACCGTGCTTAATGAAAAACTGTTTTTT | CASSPRTVLNEKLFF | NA | TRBJ1-4 | TRBV5-1 | NA | 15
TGTGCCTCGGACAGGGTGGGAAATTCACCCCTCCACTTT | CASDRVGNSPLHF | TRBD1 | TRBJ1-6 | TRBV2 | NA | 13
TGTGCCAGCATAAGGGCTCCCGGGGAGCTGTTTTTT | CASIRAPGELFF | NA | TRBJ2-2 | TRBV28 | NA | 12
TGCAGCGTTGGCCCTAGCCAGCAGGGTGAGCAGTTCTTC | CSVGPSQQGEQFF | NA | TRBJ2-1 | TRBV29-1 | NA | 13
TGTGCCAGCAGTTTTCGGGTAGGGACAACTAATGAAAAACTGTTTTTT | CASSFRVGTTNEKLFF | NA | TRBJ1-4 | TRBV28 | NA | 16
TGTGCCAGCAGTCCCAGTAGGGCCCCCAACTATGGCTACACCTTC | CASSPSRAPNYGYTF | NA | TRBJ1-2 | TRBV2 | medium-sized | 15
TGTGCTAGTGGTTTAGGGAGTGAGCAGTTCTTC | CASGLGSEQFF | NA | TRBJ2-1 | TRBV12-5 | once | 11
TGTGCCAGCAGCGTCCCTGGCGGGGCCCAAGAGACCCAGTACTTC | CASSVPGGAQETQYF | NA | TRBJ2-5 | TRBV4-2 | NA | 15
TGTGCCAGCAGCTCACAGGGAAATTCACCCCTCCACTTT | CASSSQGNSPLHF | NA | TRBJ1-6 | TRBV7-8 | NA | 13
TGTGCCAGTTCGGGGCCAGGGGAATCGGACTATGGCTACACCTTC | CASSGPGESDYGYTF | NA | TRBJ1-2 | TRBV19 | few | 15
TGTGCCTGGGATAGCGGGAGAGGGGAGACCCAGTACTTC | CAWDSGRGETQYF | TRBD2 | TRBJ2-5 | TRBV30 | NA | 13
TGTGCCAGCGCACCATCCGTGAAGGGTGGTGATCAGCCCCAGCATTTT | CASAPSVKGGDQPQHF | NA | TRBJ1-5 | TRBV27 | once | 16
TGTGCCAGCAGTTTTAGGAACACCATATATTTT | CASSFRNTIYF | NA | TRBJ1-3 | TRBV25-1 | NA | 11
TGTGCCAGCAGCAGGGACAGGGGAGGGCCCACAGATACGCAGTATTTT | CASSRDRGGPTDTQYF | TRBD1 | TRBJ2-3 | TRBV5-6 | NA | 16
TGTGCCATCAGCCCGGGACTAGCGGATTCCTACGAGCAGTACTTC | CAISPGLADSYEQYF | TRBD2 | TRBJ2-7 | TRBV10-3 | NA | 15
TGTGCCAGCAGCCCTAAAACAGGGGTGGCGGGCACTGAAGCTTTCTTT | CASSPKTGVAGTEAFF | TRBD1 | TRBJ1-1 | TRBV5-4 | NA | 16